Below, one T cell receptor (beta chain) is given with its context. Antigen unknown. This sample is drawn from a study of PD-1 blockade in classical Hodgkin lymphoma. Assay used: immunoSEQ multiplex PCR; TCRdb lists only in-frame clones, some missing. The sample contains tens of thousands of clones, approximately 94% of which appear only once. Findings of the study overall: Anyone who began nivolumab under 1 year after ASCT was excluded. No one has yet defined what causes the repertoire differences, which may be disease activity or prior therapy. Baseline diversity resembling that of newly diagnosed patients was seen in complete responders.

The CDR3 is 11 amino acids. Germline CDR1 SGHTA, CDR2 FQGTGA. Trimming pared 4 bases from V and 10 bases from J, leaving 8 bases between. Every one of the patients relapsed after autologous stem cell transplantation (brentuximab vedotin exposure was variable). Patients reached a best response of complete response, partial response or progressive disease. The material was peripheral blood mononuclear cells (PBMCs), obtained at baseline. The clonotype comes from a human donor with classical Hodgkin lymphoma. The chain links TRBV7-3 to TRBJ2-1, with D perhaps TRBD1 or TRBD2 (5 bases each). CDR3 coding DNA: TGTGCCAGCAGCTCTGGGACGGAGCAGTTCTTC. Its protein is CASSSGTEQFF. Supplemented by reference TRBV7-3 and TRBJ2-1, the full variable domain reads GAGVSQTPSNKVTEKGKYVELRCDPISGHTALYWYRQSLGQGPEFLIYFQGTGAADDSGLPNDRFFAVRPEGSVSTLKIQRTERGDSAVYLCASSSGTEQFFGPGTRLTVL.